Presented here are 25 T cell receptor beta chains from one specimen sequenced in a study of beta chain features in type 1 diabetes. Investigators reverse transcribed all isolated RNA, so they sequenced expressed TCRB transcripts. Profiling relied on immunoSEQ multiplex PCR, and the TCRdb table lists in-frame clones only, not all of them. The sample records about 200,000 clones, roughly 11% being singletons. Sequenced material: central memory CD4+ T cells from blood. The receptors come from a man aged 18 to 29 in good health.

This clone was counted a few times. The CDR3 DNA follows: TGTGCCAGCAGTCCACAGGTGAACGAGCAGTACTTC. Its protein product is CASSPQVNEQYF. V gene TRBV6-6 combines with J gene TRBJ2-7; a weak D match, TRBD1 (5 bases). Germline assignment: CDR1 MNHNY and CDR2 SVGAGI (reference sequence). V lost 5 bases, J lost 5 bases, and 10 bases lay in between. CDR3 size: 12 residues.

This clone has only a few counts. The chain uses TRBV6-1 and TRBJ1-1; possibly TRBD1 for D (5 bases). V was clipped by 3 bases and J by 9 bases, with 20 bases between them. The CDR3 has 15 amino acids. Per germline, CDR1 MNHNS and CDR2 SASEGT. CDR3 residues: CASSDPGLTKIKAFF. The CDR3 DNA follows: TGTGCCAGCAGTGACCCGGGACTTACTAAAATCAAAGCTTTCTTT.

The table lists this clone with a few counts. The rearrangement joins TRBV6-5 to TRBJ2-7, with 10 nucleotides matching TRBD2. From germline, CDR1 is MNHEY and CDR2 SVGAGI. The CDR3 extends over 13 amino acids. The J segment lost 7 bases and the V segment lost 7 bases, leaving 7 bases of the junction unmatched. CDR3 sequence: CASIGLAEAEQYF. The CDR3 DNA sequence: TGTGCCAGCATCGGACTAGCGGAAGCGGAGCAGTACTTC.

This clone was counted between two and nine times. V gene TRBV9 combines with J gene TRBJ2-5; no clear D gene. Germline V gene lookup returns CDR1 SGDLS and CDR2 YYNGEE. The CDR3 length is 14 residues. Trimming left V 0 bases short and J 1 base short, with 7 bases between. The CDR3: CASSVALSQETQYF. The CDR3 nucleotides read TGTGCCAGCAGCGTAGCCCTTTCCCAAGAGACCCAGTACTTC.

This clone has just a few counts. This chain joins TRBV30 and TRBJ1-4; D unclear. CDR1 and CDR2 (germline): GTSNPN, SVGIG (reference sequence). Trimming left V 0 bases short and J 8 bases short, with 16 bases between. The CDR3 runs to 15 residues. The CDR3 DNA reads TGTGCCTGGAGTGTACCTAGTGGCGTTTTCGAAAAACTGTTTTTT. It translates to CAWSVPSGVFEKLFF.

This clone was observed a few times. This chain connects TRBV2 to TRBJ2-7; D gene uncertain. The CDR3 sequence is 12 residues long. The germline CDR1 and CDR2 sequences are SNHLY and FYNNEI. V was shortened by 2 bases and J by 6 bases, with 8 bases between the two germline ends. CDR3 amino acids: CASSESRIEQYF. CDR3 sequence (DNA): TGTGCCAGCAGTGAATCGAGGATCGAGCAGTACTTC.

The chain joins TRBV19 to TRBJ2-6, with 7 bases aligning to TRBD1. Per the germline V gene, CDR1 is LNHDA and CDR2 is SQIVND (reference sequence). The CDR3 length is 16 residues. Trimming took 4 bases from V and 2 from J; bases not matched to a gene: 5. The chain's CDR3 is CASSTGTDAGANVLTF. In DNA form, the CDR3 reads TGTGCCAGTAGTACCGGGACAGACGCTGGGGCCAACGTCCTGACTTTC. The complete variable domain, with remaining parts taken from reference TRBV19 and TRBJ2-6, reads DGGITQSPKYLFRKEGQNVTLSCEQNLNHDAMYWYRQDPGQGLRLIYYSQIVNDFQKGDIAEGYSVSREKKESFPLTVTSAQKNPTAFYLCASSTGTDAGANVLTFGAGSRLTVL.

At least ten counts were recorded for this clone. V usage is TRBV9 and J usage is TRBJ2-1; no firm D call. Germline values: CDR1 SGDLS, CDR2 YYNGEE. This CDR3 spans 13 amino acids. Trimming removed 10 bases from V and 4 bases from J, with 15 bases in between. This CDR3 is CAVPFFLYNEQFF. For the CDR3, the DNA is TGTGCCGTACCTTTCTTCCTTTACAATGAGCAGTTCTTC.

The rearrangement links TRBV7-9 to TRBJ1-2, with a possible D match to TRBD1 (5 bases). In germline, CDR1 is SEHNR, CDR2 FQNEAQ (reference sequence). The CDR3 is 14 residues long. Trimming took off 7 bases at V and 4 bases at J, with 16 bases between the two ends. Written as DNA, the CDR3 is TGTGCCAGCAACGCCATCCAGGGCGCCTATGGCTACACCTTC. It is translated as CASNAIQGAYGYTF.

This clone was detected only a few times. The chain links TRBV6-4 to TRBJ2-1; the D call may be TRBD1 or TRBD2 (5 bases each). The length of the CDR3 is 15 residues. Germline V lookup: CDR1 MRHNA, CDR2 SNTAGT. The V end was cut by 7 bases, the J end by 8 bases, with 21 bases between. Here the CDR3 reads CASTPQGKRDDEQFF. The CDR3 DNA reads as TGTGCCAGCACCCCTCAAGGGAAAAGGGACGATGAGCAGTTCTTC.

The genes are TRBV2 and TRBJ1-1, with 10 bases matching TRBD1. With V trimmed by 4 bases and J by 5 bases, 4 bases remained unmatched. Germline V CDR1 and CDR2: SNHLY, FYNNEI. The CDR3 extends over 14 amino acids. The CDR3 sequence is CASSVGDRGTEAFF. The CDR3 DNA reads as TGTGCCAGCAGTGTAGGGGACAGGGGTACTGAAGCTTTCTTT.

This clone has more than one count but fewer than ten. This chain connects TRBV7-2 to TRBJ2-7, with D unresolved. This CDR3 comprises 13 residues. Germline V gene data show CDR1 as SGHTA and CDR2 as FQGNSA. V gave up 1 base and J gave up 3 bases, with 7 bases separating them. Here the CDR3 DNA reads TGTGCCAGCAGCTTAGACCTTAACTACGAGCAGTACTTC. As protein: CASSLDLNYEQYF.

This clone appeared a few times. This sequence joins TRBV7-9 and TRBJ2-3; unclear D gene. Germline V gene lookup returns CDR1 SEHNR and CDR2 FQNEAQ (reference sequence). The CDR3 loop spans 16 amino acids. V shed 4 bases and J shed 2 bases, with 16 bases lying between them. The CDR3 DNA reads TGTGCCAGCAGCTCCACCATAGAGTCGCACACAGATACGCAGTATTTT. Its protein product is CASSSTIESHTDTQYF.

J is TRBJ2-5 and V is TRBV20-1; D call uncertain. This CDR3 is built from 11 residues. CDR1 and CDR2 (germline): DFQATT, SNEGSKA (reference sequence). With 2 bases removed from V and 7 bases from J, the gap between germline ends came to 8 bases. The CDR3 here is CSARPERTQYF. The CDR3 nucleotides are TGCAGTGCTAGACCTGAGCGGACCCAGTACTTC.

CDR3 coding DNA: TGCGCCAGCAGCCAAGTCTCAACAGGGGGCGTCGGATCTTCCTACGAGCAGTACTTC. This sequence encodes CASSQVSTGGVGSSYEQYF. The chain combines TRBV4-1 with TRBJ2-7; 9 nucleotides align to TRBD1. The CDR3 sequence is 19 residues long. Germline V gene lookup returns CDR1 MGHRA and CDR2 YSYEKL. J gave up 1 base and V 1 base, and 14 bases lay outside the gene matches.

This clone was seen a handful of times. This chain joins TRBV6-6 and TRBJ2-1; maybe TRBD2 (5 bases). Trimming took off 4 bases at V and 0 bases at J, with 10 bases between the two ends. The CDR3 sequence is 15 residues long. The germline gives CDR1 MNHNY, CDR2 SVGAGI (reference sequence). The CDR3 loop is CASSFRGPSYNEQFF. The CDR3 coding sequence is TGTGCCAGCAGTTTTCGGGGTCCCTCCTACAATGAGCAGTTCTTC.

On this clone: A read error may explain this, as a much larger clone is one base away. The same CDR3 is also encoded by other DNA sequences in this sample. The chain employs TRBV7-2 and TRBJ2-1; D is undetermined. This CDR3 spans 11 amino acids. The V and J ends lost 5 bases and 5 bases respectively, with 4 bases between them. Germline CDR1 reads SGHTA; CDR2 reads FQGNSA. The CDR3: CASSQNNEQFF. Here the CDR3 DNA reads TGTGCCAGCAGCCAAAACAATGAGCAGTTCTTC.

This clone has only a few counts. The chain links TRBV5-5 to TRBJ2-1; D perhaps matches TRBD1 (6 bases). Looked up from germline, CDR1 is SGHKS and CDR2 is YYEKEE (reference sequence). CDR3 length: 14 amino acids. V lost 4 bases to trimming and J lost 4 bases, with 12 bases between them. The CDR3 DNA is TGTGCCAGCAGCCTCAGGGACACGTACAATGAGCAGTTCTTC. This codes for CASSLRDTYNEQFF.

This clone came up many times. The chain employs TRBV30 and TRBJ2-2; no clear D. The V end lost 5 bases, the J end lost 9 bases, and 10 bases lay between the germline ends. The CDR3 covers 11 residues. Germline CDR1 reads GTSNPN; CDR2 reads SVGIG (reference sequence). The CDR3 protein is CAWARRRELFF. As DNA, the CDR3 is TGTGCCTGGGCGCGTAGACGGGAGCTGTTTTTT.

The rearrangement links TRBV11-2 to TRBJ1-1; D perhaps matches TRBD1 (6 bases). There are 14 residues in the CDR3. Germline V gene data show CDR1 as SGHAT and CDR2 as FQNNGV. V was clipped by 6 bases and J by 4 bases, with 15 bases between them. CDR3 residues: CASSPGDLGTEAFF. The CDR3 region has the DNA TGTGCCAGCAGTCCAGGGGACCTGGGCACTGAAGCTTTCTTT.

This clone appeared a few times. The CDR3 here is CASSPEEFLTEAFF. CDR3 in DNA: TGTGCCAGCTCACCGGAGGAGTTTCTCACTGAAGCTTTCTTT. The chain uses TRBV18 and TRBJ1-1, with D hard to call. From germline, CDR1 is KGHSH and CDR2 LQKENI. The V gene lost 3 bases and the J gene lost 4 bases, with 12 bases spanning the gap. This CDR3 spans 14 amino acids.

This clone has a single count. The rearrangement uses TRBV2 and TRBJ1-4; TRBD1 might be the D (6 bases). The CDR3 runs to 13 residues. From germline, CDR1 is SNHLY and CDR2 FYNNEI. V was trimmed by 11 bases and J by 5 bases, leaving 15 bases between them. The CDR3 loop is CAGNRDPNEKLFF. The DNA for the CDR3 is TGTGCCGGAAACAGGGACCCCAATGAAAAACTGTTTTTT.

The genes are TRBV28 and TRBJ2-7, with 7 bases aligning to TRBD2. V dropped 3 bases and J dropped 4; count of bases not matched to a gene: 6. Germline V gene data show CDR1 as MDHEN and CDR2 as SYDVKM. CDR3 length equals 14 residues. DNA of the CDR3: TGTGCCAGCAGTTTCCCGCGGGGGAGATACGAGCAGTACTTC. As protein: CASSFPRGRYEQYF.

The rearrangement links TRBV19 to TRBJ2-1; D may be TRBD2 (5 bases). Germline values: CDR1 LNHDA, CDR2 SQIVND (reference sequence). Trimming removed 6 bases from V and 4 bases from J, with 10 bases in between. CDR3 length equals 13 residues. This CDR3 reads CASSGVRYNEQFF. CDR3 nucleotide sequence: TGTGCCAGTAGCGGGGTCCGATACAATGAGCAGTTCTTC.

The rearrangement links TRBV9 to TRBJ2-3, with TRBD2 matching over 11 bases. Germline-derived CDR1 and CDR2 are SGDLS and YYNGEE. Unmatched junction bases numbered 8, after V lost 3 bases and J lost 5 bases. The CDR3 has 16 amino acids. CDR3 nucleotides: TGTGCCAGCAGCGACGGGCGACTAGCGGGACGAGATACGCAGTATTTT. Residues: CASSDGRLAGRDTQYF.